The 10 T cell receptor beta chains below were found in one sample sequenced in a study of Graves' ophthalmopathy and Graves' hyperthyroidism. Using RNA transcripts, the TCR beta CDR3 regions were amplified. An opening RT-PCR round employed HTBI primers and preceded a second-round multiplex PCR. TCRdb re-derived calls from the multiplex PCR reads in MiXCR, one entry per CDR3 protein. The sample has 240,000 or so distinct CDR3 sequences, 45% to 55% seen once. Sequencing was carried out using peripheral blood. Every receptor here comes from an adult man with Graves' ophthalmopathy.

This clonotype showed up just once. V usage is TRBV20-1 and J usage is TRBJ1-1; maybe TRBD1 (5 bases). Germline V gene lookup returns CDR1 DFQATT and CDR2 SNEGSKA (reference sequence). The CDR3 length is 16 residues. The germline V and J ends were trimmed by 7 bases and 4 bases, with 25 bases remaining between them. This CDR3 is CSVSSGANTGGTEAFF. CDR3 sequence (DNA): TGCAGTGTTAGTAGCGGGGCGAACACCGGGGGCACTGAAGCTTTCTTT.

The chain carries TRBV10-3 and TRBJ2-7, with 12 bases lining up with TRBD2. With V trimmed by 10 bases and J by 3 bases, 10 bases remained unmatched. The CDR3 has 15 residues. CDR1 and CDR2 from the germline V gene are ENHRY and SYGVKD. Written as DNA, the CDR3 is TGTGCCAGCCGAAGAGGGACTAGCGGGTACTACGAGCAGTACTTC. This sequence encodes CASRRGTSGYYEQYF.

Only a few counts were recorded for this clonotype. The chain is built from TRBV13 and TRBJ1-1; D may be TRBD1 (6 bases). V gave up 5 bases and J gave up 11 bases, with 15 bases separating them. Germline CDR1 and CDR2: PRHDT and FYEKMQ (reference sequence). The CDR3 loop spans 12 amino acids. CDR3 region: CASSLLHRVAFF. The CDR3 coding sequence is TGTGCCAGCAGCCTATTACACAGGGTCGCTTTCTTT.

The chain joins TRBV7-9 to TRBJ2-5, with D perhaps matching TRBD1 (6 bases). Trimming left V 5 bases short and J 5 bases short, with 15 bases between. This CDR3 comprises 14 residues. Germline V lookup: CDR1 SEHNR, CDR2 FQNEAQ (reference sequence). Here the CDR3 DNA reads TGTGCCAGCAGCCGGACAGCCCCAGGGGAGACCCAGTACTTC. Translated: CASSRTAPGETQYF. The whole variable domain, filled in from reference TRBV7-9 and TRBJ2-5, reads DTGVSQNPRHKITKRGQNVTFRCDPISEHNRLYWYRQTLGQGPEFLTYFQNEAQLEKSRLLSDRFSAERPKGSFSTLEIQRTEQGDSAMYLCASSRTAPGETQYFGPGTRLLVL.

The chain is built from TRBV5-1 and TRBJ1-5, with D maybe TRBD1 (5 bases). The CDR3 covers 16 residues. The germline V gene encodes CDR1 SGHRS and CDR2 YFSETQ. V lost 0 bases to trimming and J lost 2 bases, with 12 bases between them. The CDR3 nucleotides read TGCGCCAGCAGCTTGGGACAGCCCGGGGGCAATCAGCCCCAGCATTTT. Translation gives CASSLGQPGGNQPQHF.

The gene calls are TRBV19 and TRBJ1-5; D perhaps matches TRBD1 (6 bases). Per germline, CDR1 LNHDA and CDR2 SQIVND (reference sequence). Between the trimmed V and J ends, which lost 5 bases and 5 bases, there was a span of 16 bases. The CDR3 is 15 amino acids. The CDR3 bases are TGTGCCAGTAGTGCCCTGGACAGCTTCTATCAGCCCCAGCATTTT. Protein: CASSALDSFYQPQHF.

The chain recombines TRBV7-3 with TRBJ2-7; 7 bases line up with TRBD1. Germline V gene lookup returns CDR1 SGHTA and CDR2 FQGTGA. This CDR3 contains 15 residues. The V and J ends lost 6 bases and 0 bases, in that order; junction bases with no gene match: 8. The chain's CDR3 is CASRPDRASSYEQYF. The CDR3 DNA sequence: TGTGCCAGCAGACCCGACAGGGCGAGCTCCTACGAGCAGTACTTC.

This clonotype was detected ten times or more. This chain uses TRBV28 with TRBJ1-1; D is ambiguous. From germline, CDR1 is MDHEN and CDR2 SYDVKM. Trimming left V 5 bases short and J 1 base short, with 5 bases between. CDR3 length: 12 residues. In DNA form, the CDR3 reads TGTGCCAGCAGTGGTGGGAACACTGAAGCTTTCTTT. Amino acid sequence: CASSGGNTEAFF. The complete variable domain, with remaining parts taken from reference TRBV28 and TRBJ1-1, reads DVKVTQSSRYLVKRTGEKVFLECVQDMDHENMFWYRQDPGLGLRLIYFSYDVKMKEKGDIPEGYSVSREKKERFSLILESASTNQTSMYLCASSGGNTEAFFGQGTRLTVV.

CDR3 sequence reads: CSVGMGARTEAFF. The CDR3 nucleotides read TGCAGCGTTGGCATGGGGGCGCGGACTGAAGCTTTCTTT. This rearrangement joins TRBV29-1 to TRBJ1-1; D is perhaps TRBD1 (6 bases). The length of the CDR3 is 13 residues. Germline CDR1 reads SQVTM; CDR2 reads ANQGSEA. V shed 4 bases and J shed 5 bases, with 14 bases lying between them.

The rearrangement joins TRBV20-1 to TRBJ2-7; weak D call: TRBD1 (6 bases). The CDR3 is made up of 11 amino acids. Trimming took off 4 bases at V and 6 bases at J, with 10 bases between the two ends. From germline, CDR1 is DFQATT and CDR2 SNEGSKA (reference sequence). CDR3 in amino acids: CSANRDGEQYF. CDR3 nucleotides: TGCAGTGCTAACAGGGATGGCGAGCAGTACTTC.